This is a list of T cell receptor beta chains from one sample in a study of shared clonotypes between healthy human individuals. Using immunoSEQ multiplex PCR, the repertoire was profiled, and TCRdb retains in-frame clones only, with some absent. The sample includes approximately 350,000 clones, roughly 96% of them seen just once. The sequencing input was memory CD8+ T cells sorted from blood. The receptors derive from a young man in good health. CDR3s include the opening cysteine and the closing phenylalanine or tryptophan. A D gene is named only where the DNA matches it firmly. Clone size, where shown, is once, few, many, or a class for clones that have expanded.

TRBV5-1	-	TRBJ2-3	-	TGCGCCAGCAGTGGGGACCTTAGCACAGATACGCAGTATTTT	CASSGDLSTDTQYF
TRBV5-6	-	TRBJ2-2	once	TGTGCCAGCAGCTTGGAGGCCTCGAACACCGGGGAGCTGTTTTTT	CASSLEASNTGELFF
TRBV30	TRBD2	TRBJ2-7	-	TGTGCCTGGAGTGTACTTCTAGCGGAGGGCGAGCAGTACTTC	CAWSVLLAEGEQYF
TRBV30	-	TRBJ2-7	-	TGTGCCTGGAGTAGCCTAGACGAGCAGTACTTC	CAWSSLDEQYF
TRBV5-1	-	TRBJ1-1	-	TGCGCCAGCAGCTTGGTCCTACAGGGGAACACTGAAGCTTTCTTT	CASSLVLQGNTEAFF
TRBV28	-	TRBJ2-7	-	TGTGCCAGCAGGTCGTGGGAGCGCGAGCAGTACTTC	CASRSWEREQYF
TRBV28	TRBD1	TRBJ2-7	-	TGTGCCAGCAGTACCCCGGGACAGGGGTCGTACGAGCAGTACTTC	CASSTPGQGSYEQYF
TRBV5-4	TRBD1	TRBJ1-1	once	TGTGCCAGCAGCCAGACAGGGGGCGGCACTGAAGCTTTCTTT	CASSQTGGGTEAFF
TRBV6-7	-	TRBJ1-2	-	TGTGCCAGCAGTTACGATCGGGGGGGGCGAGTCTATGGCTACACCTTC	CASSYDRGGRVYGYTF
TRBV6-5	TRBD1	TRBJ1-2	-	TGTGCCAGCAGCCAGGGGGCCTATGGCTACACCTTC	CASSQGAYGYTF
TRBV28	-	TRBJ1-1	once	TGTGCCAGCAGTTTAATAGGCCAGGGTAGAGGGAACACTGAAGCTTTCTTT	CASSLIGQGRGNTEAFF
TRBV7-9	-	TRBJ2-3	-	TGTGCCAGCAGAGAAACGAAGCGAGCGGGCACAGATACGCAGTATTTT	CASRETKRAGTDTQYF
TRBV29-1	TRBD2	TRBJ2-1	once	TGCAGCGTTAGGGGACTAGCGGGATTCTACAATGAGCAGTTCTTC	CSVRGLAGFYNEQFF
TRBV21-1	-	TRBJ2-3	-	TGTGCCAGCAGCAGATTAGCGGGAGGGCCTGCGAACCTCCCCGATACGCAGTATTTT	CASSRLAGGPANLPDTQYF
TRBV5-4	-	TRBJ2-5	-	TGTGCCAGCAGCGCCGCCTTGGGCCCAGAAGAGACCCAGTACTTC	CASSAALGPEETQYF
TRBV19	-	TRBJ2-3	-	TGTGCCAGTAGTATAGTAGCGAGCACAGATACGCAGTATTTT	CASSIVASTDTQYF
TRBV5-4	-	TRBJ1-2	-	TGTGCCAGCAGCCCACCGGGAACTCTCTATGGCTACACCTTC	CASSPPGTLYGYTF
TRBV2	TRBD1	TRBJ2-7	once	TGTGCCAGCAGCAGGACAGGCCCCTACGAGCAGTACTTC	CASSRTGPYEQYF
TRBV11-2	TRBD2	TRBJ2-4	-	TGTGCCAGCAGCGGAACTAGCGGGAGTGGAAGAGCCAAAAACATTCAGTACTTC	CASSGTSGSGRAKNIQYF
TRBV19	-	TRBJ1-5	-	TGTGCCAGTAGTATTTATCACCTCCAGTACAATCAGCCCCAGCATTTT	CASSIYHLQYNQPQHF
TRBV5-5	-	TRBJ1-1	-	TGTGCCAGCAGCTTGCCGCTACAAGGGAACACTGAAGCTTTCTTT	CASSLPLQGNTEAFF
TRBV2	-	TRBJ2-1	-	TGTGCCAGCAGTGAAAGGGGTAGCGCGATCTACAATGAGCAGTTCTTC	CASSERGSAIYNEQFF
TRBV6-1	TRBD1	TRBJ1-2	-	TGTGCCAGCAGTGAAAGGCCCGCGGGACAGATCTATGGCTACACCTTC	CASSERPAGQIYGYTF
TRBV5-4	-	TRBJ2-5	-	TGTGCCAGCAGCTTATTACATTCTACAGGGAAAGAGACCCAGTACTTC	CASSLLHSTGKETQYF
TRBV13	TRBD2	TRBJ2-7	-	TGTGCCAGCAGCGTACTGAGTAGCGGGAGGGCCTACGAGCAGTACTTC	CASSVLSSGRAYEQYF
TRBV19	-	TRBJ2-7	-	TGTGCCAGTAGTTTTATAGGGACATCCTACGAGCAGTACTTC	CASSFIGTSYEQYF
TRBV19	-	TRBJ2-4	-	TGTGCCAGTAGAGCCGTAGCCAAAAACATTCAGTACTTC	CASRAVAKNIQYF
TRBV2	TRBD2	TRBJ2-1	-	TGTGCCAGCAGTGAAACGAGCGGGGTAAGTGAGCAGTTCTTC	CASSETSGVSEQFF
TRBV30	TRBD1	TRBJ1-5	-	TGTGCCTGGCAACAGGGGGATAGCAATCAGCCCCAGCATTTT	CAWQQGDSNQPQHF
TRBV29-1	-	TRBJ2-1	-	TGCAGCGTAGCAGACTCCTGGGGTCCCTACAATGAGCAGTTCTTC	CSVADSWGPYNEQFF
TRBV11-2	TRBD2	TRBJ2-3	-	TGTGCCAGCAGCTTACTAGCGGGAGGAGATACGCAGTATTTT	CASSLLAGGDTQYF
TRBV6-5	TRBD1	TRBJ1-1	-	TGTGCCAGCAGTTACAGGGGGCGCACTGAAGCTTTCTTT	CASSYRGRTEAFF
TRBV28	-	TRBJ2-5	-	TGTGCCAGCAGTTTATCCGGTGGGTTACAAGAGACCCAGTACTTC	CASSLSGGLQETQYF
TRBV7-8	-	TRBJ2-4	once	TGTGCCAGCAGCTTAGCGAGCAAGGGGGGGAACATTCAGTACTTC	CASSLASKGGNIQYF
TRBV5-4	-	TRBJ2-5	-	TGTGCCAGCAGCTTGGTTGGGCGGGGCTTCCAAGAGACCCAGTACTTC	CASSLVGRGFQETQYF
TRBV5-1	TRBD2	TRBJ2-1	-	TGCGCCAGCAGCTTGGCCTCTCGGGGGGGCCTTATCTACAATGAGCAGTTCTTC	CASSLASRGGLIYNEQFF
TRBV7-2	-	TRBJ2-7	-	TGTGCCAGCAGCTTGACTAGTTACGAGCAGTACTTC	CASSLTSYEQYF
TRBV4-1	TRBD2	TRBJ2-7	-	TGCGCCAGCAGCCAAGGACAGACTAGCGGGATTCTGTCCTACGAGCAGTACTTC	CASSQGQTSGILSYEQYF
TRBV5-4	TRBD2	TRBJ2-1	-	TGTGCCAGCAGCCAAACTATAGCGGGGGTCTTCAATGAGCAGTTCTTC	CASSQTIAGVFNEQFF
TRBV29-1	-	TRBJ1-2	once	TGCAGCGTTGGCTCAGGGAGGTTATTCGGCTACACCTTC	CSVGSGRLFGYTF
TRBV28	-	TRBJ2-5	-	TGTGCCAGCAGTTCAGGGTTTGAGACCCAGTACTTC	CASSSGFETQYF
TRBV28	-	TRBJ1-5	-	TGTGCCAGCAGCCTTGGGGGTAGCAATCAGCCCCAGCATTTT	CASSLGGSNQPQHF
TRBV10-2	TRBD2	TRBJ2-2	-	TGCGCCAGCCAAAGAGGGAAACTAGCGGGAGGCCCCGGGGAGCTGTTTTTT	CASQRGKLAGGPGELFF
TRBV2	-	TRBJ2-1	-	TGTGCCAGCAGTGACCCTAGCTGGAACAATGAGCAGTTCTTC	CASSDPSWNNEQFF
TRBV19	-	TRBJ2-7	-	TGTGCCAGTAGCCGGACTCCTCGACGGTTTAGCTCCTACGAGCAGTACTTC	CASSRTPRRFSSYEQYF
TRBV4-1	TRBD2	TRBJ2-1	-	TGCGCCAGCAGCCAAGGGACTAGCGGGAGCGAAGGGGTCAATGAGCAGTTCTTC	CASSQGTSGSEGVNEQFF
TRBV19	-	TRBJ2-1	-	TGTGCCAGTAGCTCCGCTAGCGTCCCACCGGGGGAGCAGTTCTTC	CASSSASVPPGEQFF
TRBV10-3	-	TRBJ2-1	once	TGTGCCACCGCCGGGACCCACAACAATGAGCAGTTCTTC	CATAGTHNNEQFF
TRBV4-2	-	TRBJ2-7	-	TGTGCCAGCAGCCGGTATAGCGCGATCTCCTACGAGCAGTACTTC	CASSRYSAISYEQYF
TRBV28	-	TRBJ2-7	once	TGTGCCAGCAGTTTATCTTACAGGGAACACGAGCAGTACTTC	CASSLSYREHEQYF
TRBV14	-	TRBJ2-1	-	TGTGCCAGCAGCCAGGGCGGAATCAATGAGCAGTTCTTC	CASSQGGINEQFF
TRBV5-1	-	TRBJ1-1	once	TGCGCCAGCAGCTTGGGGCTCCCCACTGAAGCTTTCTTT	CASSLGLPTEAFF
TRBV11-3	-	TRBJ1-1	-	TGTGCCAGCAGCTTAGCGGCAAACACTGAAGCTTTCTTT	CASSLAANTEAFF
TRBV19	TRBD1	TRBJ2-3	-	TGTGCCAGTAGTCTTTCAGGGGGCGCAGATACGCAGTATTTT	CASSLSGGADTQYF
TRBV30	-	TRBJ2-5	-	TGTGCCTGGAGTGCGGTAGGGCGGGCGCGGGAGACCCAGTACTTC	CAWSAVGRARETQYF
TRBV9	TRBD2	TRBJ2-2	-	TGTGCCAGCAGCTTCACTAGCGGGAGAGCAGACGGGGAGCTGTTTTTT	CASSFTSGRADGELFF
TRBV28	-	TRBJ1-5	-	TGTGCCAGCAGCCGTCACAGGGACAATCAGCCCCAGCATTTT	CASSRHRDNQPQHF
TRBV20-1	-	TRBJ1-3	-	TGCAGTGCGGCCGGAGGAAACACCATATATTTT	CSAAGGNTIYF
TRBV7-2	-	TRBJ2-1	-	TGTGCCAGCAGCCCGGGACCTGGAGACAATGAGCAGTTCTTC	CASSPGPGDNEQFF
TRBV5-1	-	TRBJ2-7	-	TGCGCCAGCAGCTTGGGCGATCCCACCTACGAGCAGTACTTC	CASSLGDPTYEQYF